This T cell receptor beta chain was observed in a study of brain T cells in children with intractable seizures. The study's findings and limits: Clones missing pre-surgery may reflect undersampling of that blood sample. HCMV serostatus was not known, and viral specificity came from CDR3 similarity only.

Only in-frame clones appear in the TCRdb table, and some are missing; sequencing was by immunoSEQ multiplex PCR. The repertoire consists of 300,000 to 400,000 clones, with 93% occurring once and the leading ten covering about 5.8%. Concerning this clone: Its antigen is not known.

The sample's time point: blood from clinic visit 5 months post-surgery; TSC patient then seizure free. Only cases whose brain tissue showed the highest T cell transcript signatures were sequenced. Patients received at least one anti-epileptic drug before surgery. Germline V gene sequence: CDR1 SQVTM, CDR2 ANQGSEA. This CDR3 is built from 13 residues. The V end was cut by 4 bases, the J end by 0 bases, with 6 bases between. The TCR sequence derives from a boy under two years old with tuberous sclerosis and intractable seizures. Material: peripheral blood, obtained about 5 months after surgery. This chain links TRBV29-1 with TRBJ2-2, with D uncertain. The CDR3 nucleotides read TGCAGCGTTGTGCAGGCGAACACCGGGGAGCTGTTTTTT. Its protein product is CSVVQANTGELFF.